These T cell receptor beta chains were read from a single sample in a study of memory CD4+ T cells and cytomegalovirus serostatus. Sequenced by immunoSEQ multiplex PCR; TCRdb stores in-frame clones only, minus some. The table has roughly 76,000 clones, around 82% seen once. The sample was memory CD4+ T cells from blood. The origin of the receptors is an adult in good health and CMV-seropositive. The conserved cysteine and the conserved F or W are not part of the CDR3 here. Part of the rows lack a size; the others show once, few, many or a class for expanded clones.

clone_size: few; v_call: TRBV29-1; j_call: TRBJ1-1; cdr3_aa: SVYGPEAF
clone_size: NA; v_call: TRBV19; j_call: TRBJ1-1; cdr3_aa: ASTRLGTEAF
clone_size: once; v_call: TRBV6-5; j_call: TRBJ2-4; cdr3_aa: ASSSVSGNIQY
clone_size: NA; v_call: TRBV11-3; j_call: TRBJ2-3; cdr3_aa: ASSLGADSHSSTDTQY
clone_size: once; v_call: TRBV9; j_call: TRBJ1-2; cdr3_aa: ASSNRGTVNYGYT
clone_size: NA; v_call: TRBV5-8; j_call: TRBJ1-2; cdr3_aa: ASSLLGGYT
clone_size: NA; v_call: TRBV10-3; j_call: TRBJ2-1; cdr3_aa: AISLAGEDYNEQF
clone_size: NA; v_call: TRBV19; j_call: TRBJ2-4; cdr3_aa: ASSISTRGSQNIQY
clone_size: NA; v_call: TRBV6-5; j_call: TRBJ1-2; cdr3_aa: ASSQDRGSYYT
clone_size: NA; v_call: TRBV11-3; j_call: TRBJ1-1; cdr3_aa: ASMGGTQNTEAF
clone_size: NA; v_call: TRBV11-2; j_call: TRBJ2-7; cdr3_aa: ASSRSTNAGEQY
clone_size: NA; v_call: TRBV6-1; j_call: TRBJ1-3; cdr3_aa: ASSLGYSGNTIY
clone_size: NA; v_call: TRBV10-3; j_call: TRBJ2-7; cdr3_aa: AIRQTGDFTEKY
clone_size: NA; v_call: TRBV2; j_call: TRBJ1-6; cdr3_aa: ASSEGGVNSPLH
clone_size: once; v_call: TRBV9; j_call: TRBJ1-3; cdr3_aa: ASSVGISGNTIY
clone_size: few; v_call: TRBV6-6; j_call: TRBJ1-3; cdr3_aa: ASSVTGRPDGNTIY
clone_size: NA; v_call: TRBV7-9; j_call: TRBJ2-4; cdr3_aa: ASSPGQLNIQY
clone_size: few; v_call: TRBV30; j_call: TRBJ2-5; cdr3_aa: AWSVQGKETQY
clone_size: many; v_call: TRBV12-2; j_call: TRBJ1-2; cdr3_aa: APAWGRIAEGYT
clone_size: NA; v_call: TRBV11-2; j_call: TRBJ1-4; cdr3_aa: ASSLEGGEKLF
clone_size: NA; v_call: TRBV28; j_call: TRBJ2-3; cdr3_aa: ASRGAHSTDTQY
clone_size: NA; v_call: TRBV4-3; j_call: TRBJ2-4; cdr3_aa: ASSQEKAGGKNIQY
clone_size: once; v_call: TRBV19; j_call: TRBJ1-5; cdr3_aa: ASSFRNQPQH
clone_size: NA; v_call: TRBV7-2; j_call: TRBJ2-1; cdr3_aa: ASSLSSDLSYNEQF
clone_size: NA; v_call: TRBV4-1; j_call: TRBJ1-2; cdr3_aa: ASSPGHTNYGYT
clone_size: NA; v_call: TRBV2; j_call: TRBJ2-3; cdr3_aa: ASSPYRGTQY
clone_size: NA; v_call: TRBV5-4; j_call: TRBJ2-2; cdr3_aa: ASSRASGGASGELF
clone_size: NA; v_call: TRBV2; j_call: TRBJ1-3; cdr3_aa: ASRAKVSGNTIY
clone_size: NA; v_call: TRBV5-8; j_call: TRBJ1-2; cdr3_aa: ASSLGGQPYGYT
clone_size: NA; v_call: TRBV11-3; j_call: TRBJ2-2; cdr3_aa: ASSFVTSRGELF
clone_size: NA; v_call: TRBV29-1; j_call: TRBJ1-1; cdr3_aa: SVSGHLNTEAF
clone_size: few; v_call: TRBV4-1; j_call: TRBJ1-6; cdr3_aa: ASRRTGLGSDSPLH
clone_size: NA; v_call: TRBV5-1; j_call: TRBJ2-3; cdr3_aa: ASTGDRASTDTQY
clone_size: NA; v_call: TRBV27; j_call: TRBJ2-1; cdr3_aa: ASSLKGPGLAGGEQF
clone_size: NA; v_call: TRBV2; j_call: TRBJ1-1; cdr3_aa: ASRDYGQPGTEAF
clone_size: NA; v_call: TRBV10-3; j_call: TRBJ2-3; cdr3_aa: AVRMAGSTDTQY
clone_size: few; v_call: TRBV29-1; j_call: TRBJ1-2; cdr3_aa: SVEEGEGYT
clone_size: once; v_call: TRBV18; j_call: TRBJ2-2; cdr3_aa: ASSPRQGNTGELF
clone_size: few; v_call: TRBV7-8; j_call: TRBJ2-1; cdr3_aa: ASSVGRSGIGSYEQF
clone_size: NA; v_call: TRBV11-3; j_call: TRBJ1-2; cdr3_aa: ASSLTQGADGYT
clone_size: NA; v_call: TRBV6-6; j_call: TRBJ2-7; cdr3_aa: ASSYPTGGDEQY
clone_size: NA; v_call: TRBV18; j_call: TRBJ2-5; cdr3_aa: ASSPAAGLETQY